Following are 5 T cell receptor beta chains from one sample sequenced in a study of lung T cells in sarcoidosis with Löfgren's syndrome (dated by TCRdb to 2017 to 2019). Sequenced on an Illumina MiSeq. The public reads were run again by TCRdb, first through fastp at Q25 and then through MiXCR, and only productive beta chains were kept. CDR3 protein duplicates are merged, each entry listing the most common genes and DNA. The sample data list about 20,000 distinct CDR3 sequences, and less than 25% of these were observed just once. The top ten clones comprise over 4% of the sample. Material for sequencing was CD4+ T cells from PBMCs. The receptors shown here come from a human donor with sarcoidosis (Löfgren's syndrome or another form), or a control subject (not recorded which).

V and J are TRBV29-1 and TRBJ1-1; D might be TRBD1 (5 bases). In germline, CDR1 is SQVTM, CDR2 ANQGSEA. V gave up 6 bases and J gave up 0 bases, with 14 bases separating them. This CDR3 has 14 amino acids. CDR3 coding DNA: TGCAGCGTACACAAGGGGAATATGAACACTGAAGCTTTCTTT. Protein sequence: CSVHKGNMNTEAFF.

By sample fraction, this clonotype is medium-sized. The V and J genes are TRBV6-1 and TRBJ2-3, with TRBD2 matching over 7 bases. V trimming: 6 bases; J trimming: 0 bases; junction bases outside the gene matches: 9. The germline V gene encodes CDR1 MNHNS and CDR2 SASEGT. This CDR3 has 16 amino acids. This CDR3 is CASSKAAGVSTDTQYF. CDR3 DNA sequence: TGTGCCAGCAGCAAGGCGGCGGGGGTCAGCACAGATACGCAGTATTTT.

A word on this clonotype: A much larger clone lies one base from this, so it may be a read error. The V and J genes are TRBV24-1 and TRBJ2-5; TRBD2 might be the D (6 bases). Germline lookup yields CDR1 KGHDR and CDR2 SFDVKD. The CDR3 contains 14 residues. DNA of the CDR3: TGTGCCACCAGTGATCAAGGGACTCAAGTGACCCAGTACTTC. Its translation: CATSDQGTQVTQYF.

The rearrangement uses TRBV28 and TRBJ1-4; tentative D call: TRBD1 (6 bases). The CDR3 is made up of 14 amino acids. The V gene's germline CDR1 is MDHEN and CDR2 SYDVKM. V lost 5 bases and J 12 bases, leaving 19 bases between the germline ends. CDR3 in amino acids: CASSLRGANGELFF. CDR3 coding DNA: TGTGCCAGCAGTCTACGGGGGGCCAATGGAGAACTGTTTTTT.

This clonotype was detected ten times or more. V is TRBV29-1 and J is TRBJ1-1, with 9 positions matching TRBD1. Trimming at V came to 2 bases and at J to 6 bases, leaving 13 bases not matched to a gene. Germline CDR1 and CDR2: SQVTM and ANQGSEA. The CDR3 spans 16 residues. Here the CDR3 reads CSVEKDRGLRGPEAFF. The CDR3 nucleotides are TGCAGCGTTGAAAAGGACAGGGGTCTGCGAGGCCCTGAAGCTTTCTTT. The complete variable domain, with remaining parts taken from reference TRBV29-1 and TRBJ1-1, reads SAVISQKPSRDICQRGTSLTIQCQVDSQVTMMFWYRQQPGQSLTLIATANQGSEATYESGFVIDKFPISRPNLTFSTLTVSNMSPEDSSIYLCSVEKDRGLRGPEAFFGQGTRLTVV.